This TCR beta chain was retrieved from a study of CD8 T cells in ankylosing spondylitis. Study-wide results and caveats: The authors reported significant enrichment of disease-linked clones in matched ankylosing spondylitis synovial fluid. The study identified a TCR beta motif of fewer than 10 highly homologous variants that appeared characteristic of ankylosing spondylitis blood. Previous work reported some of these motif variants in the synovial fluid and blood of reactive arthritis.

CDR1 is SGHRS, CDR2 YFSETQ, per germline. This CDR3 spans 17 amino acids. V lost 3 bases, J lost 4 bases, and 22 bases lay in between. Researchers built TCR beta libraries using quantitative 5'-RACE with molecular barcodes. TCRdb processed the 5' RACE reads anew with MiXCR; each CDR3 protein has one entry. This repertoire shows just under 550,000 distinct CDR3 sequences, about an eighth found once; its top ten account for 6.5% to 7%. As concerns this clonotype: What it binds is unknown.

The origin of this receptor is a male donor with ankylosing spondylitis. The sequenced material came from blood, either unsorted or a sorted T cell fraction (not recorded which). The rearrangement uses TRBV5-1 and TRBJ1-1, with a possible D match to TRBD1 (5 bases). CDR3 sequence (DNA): TGCGCCAGCAGCTATGGGGGAAACCTAGGGGTGGCCACTGAAGCTTTCTTT. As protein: CASSYGGNLGVATEAFF.